The entry below describes one T cell receptor beta chain. Germline V gene data show CDR1 as MGHRA and CDR2 as YSYEKL. The CDR3 covers 15 residues. V was cut by 1 base and J by 7 bases, with 14 bases left in between. The data were obtained in a study of blood T cell repertoires in COVID-19. Study as a whole: Material from acute and convalescent COVID-19 was sourced from the United States, Italy and Spain.

Per the study methods: How many nucleated cells were present was estimated from reference gene primer amplification. Some clones are missing from TCRdb's copy, which holds only in-frame ones; the method was immunoSEQ multiplex PCR. D and trimming were read from the DNA, whereas the V and J calls and clone size are those reported in that table. Of 70,000 or so clones listed, 65% to 85% are singletons. The source of this sequence is a man between 50 and 59 years old with COVID-19, enrolled during active disease. The sequenced sample consisted of peripheral blood. This chain connects TRBV4-1 to TRBJ1-5; D uncertain. The CDR3 DNA follows: TGCGCCAGCAGCCAAGTGGGAGGGCTCTTGCAGCCCCAGCATTTT. Protein: CASSQVGGLLQPQHF.